Presented here are 11 T cell receptor beta chains from one specimen sequenced in a study of T cell responses to AZD1222 COVID-19 vaccine. Method: immunoSEQ multiplex PCR; TCRdb's copy keeps in-frame clones and lacks some. The data contain 120,000 to 150,000 clones, more than 85% of them singletons. The sequencing used peripheral blood, collected on day 0 of AZD1222 vaccination. The origin of the receptors is an adult in good health.

This clone was counted a few times. The rearrangement links TRBV7-2 to TRBJ2-1; D perhaps matches TRBD1 (5 bases). V lost 5 bases and J lost 8, with 16 bases in between. Germline CDR1 and CDR2: SGHTA and FQGNSA. The CDR3 is made up of 14 amino acids. The CDR3 is CASSRPNRPHEQFF. The DNA of the CDR3 is TGTGCCAGCAGCCGCCCTAACAGGCCCCATGAGCAGTTCTTC.

This sequence joins TRBV7-3 and TRBJ2-7, with TRBD2 matching 7 bases. J lost 2 bases, V lost 5 bases, and 3 bases had no gene match. This CDR3 is built from 13 residues. Germline CDR1 SGHTA, CDR2 FQGTGA. In DNA form, the CDR3 reads TGTGCCAGCAGCCCGAGCGGGGCCTACGAGCAGTACTTC. It codes for CASSPSGAYEQYF.

The chain employs TRBV5-1 and TRBJ2-5; 9 bases match TRBD2. Germline CDR1 SGHRS, CDR2 YFSETQ. V was clipped by 6 bases and J by 4 bases; unmatched bases: 4. This CDR3 has 13 residues. The CDR3 DNA reads TGCGCCAGCAAGTTAGCGGGAGTAGAGACCCAGTACTTC. This sequence encodes CASKLAGVETQYF.

The chain joins TRBV4-1 to TRBJ2-1; D assignment may be TRBD1 or TRBD2 (5 bases each). Per germline, CDR1 MGHRA and CDR2 YSYEKL. V was clipped by 8 bases and J by 0 bases, with 14 bases between them. The CDR3 is 15 residues long. This CDR3 reads CASRRGSSSYNEQFF. The CDR3 region has the DNA TGCGCCAGCCGACGGGGCTCAAGCTCCTACAATGAGCAGTTCTTC.

This clone was observed a single time. V is TRBV3-1 (or the pseudogene TRBV3-2) and J is TRBJ2-1, with 8 bases aligning to TRBD2. The germline gives CDR1 LGHDT, CDR2 YNNKEL (reference sequence). V trimming: 1 base; J trimming: 9 bases; junction bases outside the gene matches: 8. The CDR3 totals 15 residues. The CDR3 spells CASSQGAGDIGEQFF. In nucleotides, the CDR3 is TGTGCCAGCAGCCAAGGAGCGGGAGATATTGGTGAGCAGTTCTTC.

CDR3 nucleotide sequence: TGTGCCAGCACCCCCTCTTGGGACAGGGGGGATAGGCAGTACTTC. The encoded protein is CASTPSWDRGDRQYF. The rearrangement joins TRBV2 to TRBJ2-7; 11 bases fit TRBD1. With V trimmed by 7 bases and J by 9 bases, 14 bases remained unmatched. The CDR3 consists of 15 residues. The germline CDR1 and CDR2 sequences are SNHLY and FYNNEI.

In this sample, this clone turned up a few times. The V gene is TRBV19, the J gene TRBJ1-4, with D possibly matching TRBD1 (6 bases). The CDR3 has 13 amino acids. Germline V gives CDR1 LNHDA, CDR2 SQIVND (reference sequence). Trimming removed 5 bases from V and 11 bases from J, with 15 bases in between. CDR3 region: CASSPLGGIKLFF. The CDR3 region has the DNA TGTGCCAGTAGTCCCCTAGGGGGAATTAAACTGTTTTTT.

This clone has just a few counts. The chain employs TRBV9 and TRBJ1-3; TRBD1 aligns across 9 bases. CDR3 size: 13 residues. Germline CDR1 and CDR2: SGDLS and YYNGEE. V shed 0 bases, J shed 8 bases, and the junction held 0 bases outside the gene matches. The CDR3 protein is CASSVGQGDTIYF. The CDR3, as DNA: TGTGCCAGCAGCGTAGGACAGGGGGACACCATATATTTT.

Concerning this clone: It is unclear where the CDR3 begins or ends on the DNA, so no DNA is shown, and the CDR3 is as TCRdb lists it. The rearrangement joins TRBV9 to TRBJ2-3; TRBD2 is taken as the D call from the table, unchecked against the DNA. The CDR3 sequence runs 13 residues, both termini included. The germline gives CDR1 SGDLS, CDR2 YYNGEE. The CDR3 sequence is CASSVAGGARPYF.

The chain employs TRBV5-1 and TRBJ1-4; D ambiguous. Germline V gene sequence: CDR1 SGHRS, CDR2 YFSETQ. The CDR3 length is 14 residues. Trimming stripped 4 bases from V and 7 bases from J, with 14 bases between. CDR3 protein: CASSGGEGGEKLFF. The CDR3 nucleotides read TGCGCCAGCAGCGGCGGGGAAGGTGGTGAAAAACTGTTTTTT. Drawing the rest from reference TRBV5-1 and TRBJ1-4, the complete variable domain is KAGVTQTPRYLIKTRGQQVTLSCSPISGHRSVSWYQQTPGQGLQFLFEYFSETQRNKGNFPGRFSGRQFSNSRSEMNVSTLELGDSALYLCASSGGEGGEKLFFGSGTQLSVL.

The V and J genes are TRBV5-4 and TRBJ2-2, with D perhaps TRBD1 (5 bases). Germline CDR1 and CDR2: SGHNT and YYREEE (reference sequence). This CDR3 is built from 15 residues. V was pared by 1 base and J by 4 bases, with 11 bases between. The DNA of the CDR3 is TGTGCCAGCAGCTTGACAAGGGGCGGCACCGGGGAGCTGTTTTTT. Its protein product is CASSLTRGGTGELFF.